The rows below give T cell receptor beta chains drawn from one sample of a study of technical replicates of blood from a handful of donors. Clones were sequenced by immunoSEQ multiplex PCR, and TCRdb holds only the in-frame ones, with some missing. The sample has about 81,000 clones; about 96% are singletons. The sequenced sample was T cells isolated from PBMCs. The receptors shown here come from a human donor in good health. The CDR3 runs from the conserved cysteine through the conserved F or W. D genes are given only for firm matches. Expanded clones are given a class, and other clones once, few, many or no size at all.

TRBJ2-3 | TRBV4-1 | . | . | CASSQGGSSSTDTQYF | TGCGCCAGCAGCCAAGGAGGCAGCTCGAGCACAGATACGCAGTATTTT
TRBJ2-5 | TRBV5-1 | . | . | CASSLNRVSETQYF | TGCGCCAGCAGCTTAAACAGGGTTTCGGAGACCCAGTACTTC
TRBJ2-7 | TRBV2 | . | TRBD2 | CASIPSGGAHEQYF | TGTGCCAGCATCCCTAGCGGGGGGGCCCACGAGCAGTACTTC
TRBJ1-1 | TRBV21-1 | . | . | CASSKTAWNTEAFF | TGTGCCAGCAGCAAGACAGCATGGAACACTGAAGCTTTCTTT
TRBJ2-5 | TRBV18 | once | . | CASSWAAGPLETQYF | TGTGCCAGCTCATGGGCCGCGGGTCCATTAGAGACCCAGTACTTC
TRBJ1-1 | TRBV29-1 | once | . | CSVERTENTEAFF | TGCAGCGTTGAAAGGACAGAGAACACTGAAGCTTTCTTT
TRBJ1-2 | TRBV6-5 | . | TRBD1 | CASARDRWDGYTF | TGTGCCAGCGCCCGGGACAGGTGGGATGGCTACACCTTC
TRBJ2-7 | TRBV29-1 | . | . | CSAGTRLTYEQYF | TGCAGCGCCGGGACACGCTTAACCTACGAGCAGTACTTC
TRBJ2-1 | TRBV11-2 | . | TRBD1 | CASSLYPGTGDDEQFF | TGTGCCAGCAGCCTATACCCCGGGACAGGGGACGATGAGCAGTTCTTC
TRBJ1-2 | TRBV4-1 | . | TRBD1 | CASSQITGTASNYGYTF | TGCGCCAGCAGCCAAATTACCGGGACAGCCAGTAACTATGGCTACACCTTC
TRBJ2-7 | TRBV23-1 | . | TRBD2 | CASSQSETSASYEQYF | TGCGCCAGCAGTCAATCCGAGACTAGCGCCTCCTACGAGCAGTACTTC
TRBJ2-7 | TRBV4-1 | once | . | CASSQGAGLPYEQYF | TGCGCCAGCAGCCAAGGGGCAGGGCTTCCCTACGAGCAGTACTTC
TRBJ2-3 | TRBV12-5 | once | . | CASVKVPTAGTQYF | TGTGCTAGTGTGAAGGTTCCCACGGCGGGTACGCAGTATTTT
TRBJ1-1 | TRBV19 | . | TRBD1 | CASSLPLDRAHTEAFF | TGTGCCAGTAGCCTGCCTCTAGACAGGGCTCACACTGAAGCTTTCTTT
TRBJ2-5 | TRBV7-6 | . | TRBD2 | CASSLGLAGVETQYF | TGTGCCAGCAGCTTAGGCCTAGCGGGAGTAGAGACCCAGTACTTC
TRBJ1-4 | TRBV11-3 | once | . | CASRESTNEKLFF | TGTGCCAGCCGGGAGTCAACTAATGAAAAACTGTTTTTT
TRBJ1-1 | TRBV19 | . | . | CASSIGLTGNTEAFF | TGTGCCAGTAGTATAGGTCTTACAGGAAACACTGAAGCTTTCTTT
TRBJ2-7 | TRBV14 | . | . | CASPWAPYEQYF | TGTGCCAGCCCTTGGGCCCCCTACGAGCAGTACTTC
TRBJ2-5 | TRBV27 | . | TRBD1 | CASSQLGGKTQYF | TGTGCCAGCAGTCAGTTAGGGGGCAAGACCCAGTACTTC
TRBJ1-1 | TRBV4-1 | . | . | CASSHRAEAFF | TGCGCCAGCAGCCATAGAGCTGAAGCTTTCTTT
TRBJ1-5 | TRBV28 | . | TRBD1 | CASRPRRDRVGADALSVNQPQHF | TGTGCCAGCAGACCCCGGAGGGACAGGGTAGGGGCAGACGCCCTGTCGGTCAATCAGCCCCAGCATTTT
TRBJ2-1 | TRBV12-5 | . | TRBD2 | CASGLWEAGNEQFF | TGTGCTAGTGGTTTATGGGAAGCGGGAAATGAGCAGTTCTTC
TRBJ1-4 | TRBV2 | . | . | CASNSGGRTFGEKLFF | TGTGCCAGCAATTCGGGGGGGCGGACGTTTGGTGAAAAACTGTTTTTT
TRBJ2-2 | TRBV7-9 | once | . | CASSSNTGELFF | TGTGCCAGCAGCTCAAACACCGGGGAGCTGTTTTTT
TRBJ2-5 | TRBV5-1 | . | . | CASSLLRETQYF | TGCGCCAGCAGCTTGTTGAGGGAGACCCAGTACTTC
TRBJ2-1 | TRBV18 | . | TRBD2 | CASSGRDYDGNEQFF | TGTGCCAGCTCAGGCCGGGACTACGACGGCAATGAGCAGTTCTTC
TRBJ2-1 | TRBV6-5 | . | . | CASSLRGNNEQFF | TGTGCCAGCAGTTTAAGAGGGAACAATGAGCAGTTCTTC
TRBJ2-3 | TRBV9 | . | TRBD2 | CASSVLFSGTDTQYF | TGTGCCAGCAGCGTCTTATTTAGCGGGACAGATACGCAGTATTTT
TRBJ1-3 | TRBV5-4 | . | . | CASSLRQGKVFGNTIYF | TGTGCCAGCAGCTTGCGTCAGGGGAAAGTTTTTGGAAACACCATATATTTT
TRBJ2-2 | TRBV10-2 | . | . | CASRSQGQKNTGELFF | TGCGCCAGCAGGAGCCAAGGACAGAAGAACACCGGGGAGCTGTTTTTT
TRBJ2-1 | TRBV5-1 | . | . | CASSSLGDSYNEQFF | TGCGCCAGCAGCTCCCTCGGGGACTCCTACAATGAGCAGTTCTTC
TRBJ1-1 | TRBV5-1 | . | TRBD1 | CASSSDRGKSLNTEAFF | TGCGCCAGCAGCTCTGACAGGGGGAAGAGTCTGAACACTGAAGCTTTCTTT
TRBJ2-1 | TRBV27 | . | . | CASSLGGSYNEQFF | TGTGCCAGCAGTTTAGGTGGCAGCTACAATGAGCAGTTCTTC
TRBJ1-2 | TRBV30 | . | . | CAWTPRQGSYGYTF | TGTGCCTGGACTCCCCGCCAGGGAAGCTATGGCTACACCTTC
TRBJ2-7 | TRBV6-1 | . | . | CASSEPSSVPYEQYF | TGTGCCAGCAGTGAACCTAGCAGTGTTCCCTACGAGCAGTACTTC
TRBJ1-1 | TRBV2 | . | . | CASSPSFAEAFF | TGTGCCAGCAGCCCCAGTTTCGCTGAAGCTTTCTTT
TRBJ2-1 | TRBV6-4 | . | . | CARNGKSSYNEQFF | TGTGCCAGGAACGGGAAGAGCTCCTACAATGAGCAGTTCTTC
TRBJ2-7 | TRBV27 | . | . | CASSSRQGLYEQYF | TGTGCCAGCAGTTCCAGACAGGGACTCTACGAGCAGTACTTC
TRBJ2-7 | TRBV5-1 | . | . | CASRVQGSSYEQYF | TGCGCCAGCAGGGTTCAGGGAAGCTCCTACGAGCAGTACTTC
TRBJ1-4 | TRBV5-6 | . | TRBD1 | CASSFDGRTGGEKLFF | TGTGCCAGCAGCTTTGATGGGAGGACAGGCGGGGAAAAACTGTTTTTT
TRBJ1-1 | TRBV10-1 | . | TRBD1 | CASSEPKGQGSDTEAFF | TGCGCCAGCAGTGAGCCTAAGGGACAGGGGTCCGACACTGAAGCTTTCTTT
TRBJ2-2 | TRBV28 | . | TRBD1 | CASSLPGTVNTGELFF | TGTGCCAGCAGTTTACCCGGGACAGTTAACACCGGGGAGCTGTTTTTT
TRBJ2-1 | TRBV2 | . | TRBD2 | CASSQDGIPSGRDEQFF | TGTGCCAGCAGCCAAGACGGAATCCCTAGCGGGAGGGATGAGCAGTTCTTC
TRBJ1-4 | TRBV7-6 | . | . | CASSPGEGEGSNEKLFF | TGTGCCAGCAGCCCAGGAGAGGGTGAGGGCTCCAATGAAAAACTGTTTTTT
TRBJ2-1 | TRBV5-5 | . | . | CASREGGSSYNEQFF | TGTGCCAGCAGGGAAGGGGGAAGCTCCTACAATGAGCAGTTCTTC
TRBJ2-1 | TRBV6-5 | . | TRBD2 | CASSSLAGEEFF | TGTGCCAGCAGTTCCTTAGCGGGAGAAGAGTTCTTC